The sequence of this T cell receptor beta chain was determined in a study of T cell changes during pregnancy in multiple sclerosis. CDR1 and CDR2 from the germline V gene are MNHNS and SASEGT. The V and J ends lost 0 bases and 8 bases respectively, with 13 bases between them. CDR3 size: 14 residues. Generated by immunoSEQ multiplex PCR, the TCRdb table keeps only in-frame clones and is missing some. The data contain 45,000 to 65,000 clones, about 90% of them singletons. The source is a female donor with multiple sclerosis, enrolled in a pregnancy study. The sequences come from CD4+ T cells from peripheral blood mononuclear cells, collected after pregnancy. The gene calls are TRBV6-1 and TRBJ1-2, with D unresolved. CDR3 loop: CASSEARGVGGYTF. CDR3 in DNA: TGTGCCAGCAGTGAAGCACGAGGCGTTGGGGGCTACACCTTC.